One and the same sample provided the 4 T cell receptor beta chains below, sequenced in a study of T cell responses to AZD1222 COVID-19 vaccine. The data were produced by immunoSEQ multiplex PCR, yet TCRdb's version contains in-frame clones alone and is incomplete. The sample contains 100,000 to 150,000 clones, around 89% of which appear only once. Sequencing used peripheral blood, obtained on day 0 of MenACWY control vaccination. The receptor source for this set is an adult in good health.

The V and J genes are TRBV5-5 and TRBJ1-6; D is unresolved. With 0 bases removed from V and 7 bases from J, the gap between germline ends came to 14 bases. Germline CDR1 is SGHKS and CDR2 is YYEKEE (reference sequence). The CDR3 totals 16 residues. CDR3 in DNA: TGTGCCAGCAGCTTGGCCGGACCTATATTGAATTCACCCCTCCACTTT. Its protein product is CASSLAGPILNSPLHF.

This rearrangement joins TRBV7-2 to TRBJ1-2; D is unclear. Germline V gene sequence: CDR1 SGHTA, CDR2 FQGNSA. V was cut by 5 bases and J by 6 bases, with 10 bases left in between. This CDR3 region has 12 residues. DNA of the CDR3: TGTGCCAGCAGCCCTTCCCTTAATGGCTACACCTTC. As protein: CASSPSLNGYTF.

The V call is TRBV6-6, the J call TRBJ1-5; no firm D call. Germline V gene lookup returns CDR1 MNHNY and CDR2 SVGAGI (reference sequence). CDR3 length: 13 amino acids. V lost 11 bases, J lost 5 bases, and 16 bases lay in between. CDR3 DNA: TGTGCCGCAATGCAGACCGGCCATCAGCCCCAGCATTTT. It yields the protein CAAMQTGHQPQHF.

This clone occurred a few times. V and J are TRBV5-4 and TRBJ1-2; 10 bases agree with TRBD1. Trimming at V came to 0 bases and at J to 8 bases, leaving 7 bases not matched to a gene. Germline CDR1 reads SGHNT; CDR2 reads YYREEE (reference sequence). The CDR3 runs to 15 residues. CDR3 region: CASSLEGQGVLGYTF. CDR3 DNA sequence: TGTGCCAGCAGCTTGGAAGGACAGGGGGTATTAGGCTACACCTTC.